The 25 T cell receptor beta chains below were found in one sample sequenced in a study of blood T cell repertoires in COVID-19. Produced via immunoSEQ multiplex PCR; TCRdb's table is partial and in-frame only. Here the sample spans some 450,000 clones, around 88% being singletons. Sequences were obtained from peripheral blood. The receptors shown here come from a woman between 50 and 59 years old with COVID-19, enrolled during active disease.

V and J are TRBV13 and TRBJ2-6; 8 bases are shared with TRBD1. The CDR3 runs to 17 residues. The germline CDR1 and CDR2 sequences are PRHDT and FYEKMQ (reference sequence). The V gene end was trimmed by 3 bases and the J gene end by 2 bases; junction bases not matched to a gene: 6. CDR3 sequence (DNA): TGTGCCAGCAGCTTCCGGACAGGGCCAGCTGGGGCCAACGTCCTGACTTTC. Translating gives CASSFRTGPAGANVLTF.

The chain has TRBV6-5 and TRBJ2-7, with TRBD2 matching over 10 bases. The CDR3 is made up of 14 amino acids. Germline V lookup: CDR1 MNHEY, CDR2 SVGAGI. The ends lost 2 bases at V and 5 bases at J; junction bases unmatched: 3. CDR3 sequence reads: CASSYLAGVDEQYF. In DNA form, the CDR3 reads TGTGCCAGCAGTTACCTAGCGGGGGTAGACGAGCAGTACTTC.

The chain recombines TRBV19 with TRBJ2-7; TRBD2 might be the D (6 bases). The CDR3 runs to 15 residues. CDR1 LNHDA and CDR2 SQIVND come from the germline V gene (reference sequence). Trimming removed 1 base from V and 3 bases from J, with 13 bases in between. The CDR3 loop is CASSIGQGGGYEQYF. As DNA, the CDR3 is TGTGCCAGTAGTATAGGGCAGGGAGGCGGCTACGAGCAGTACTTC.

The chain carries TRBV29-1 and TRBJ2-7; 9 bases are shared with TRBD1. The CDR3 loop spans 15 amino acids. The V and J ends lost 3 bases and 0 bases, in that order; junction bases with no gene match: 6. Germline V gene sequence: CDR1 SQVTM, CDR2 ANQGSEA. The CDR3 region is CSVEARDRVSYEQYF. DNA for the CDR3: TGCAGCGTTGAGGCCAGGGACAGGGTCTCCTACGAGCAGTACTTC.

V gene TRBV2 combines with J gene TRBJ2-5; 10 bases are a match to TRBD2. This CDR3 contains 12 residues. V gave up 6 bases and J gave up 5 bases; unmatched junction bases: 0. Germline V gene lookup returns CDR1 SNHLY and CDR2 FYNNEI. CDR3 sequence: CASRLAGETQYF. The CDR3, as DNA: TGTGCCAGCAGACTAGCGGGGGAGACCCAGTACTTC.

This rearrangement joins TRBV10-3 to TRBJ2-7; 8 nucleotides line up with TRBD1. CDR1 ENHRY and CDR2 SYGVKD come from the germline V gene. The CDR3 contains 14 residues. Trimming removed 0 bases from V and 6 bases from J; junction bases left unmatched: 4. The DNA for the CDR3 is TGTGCCATCAGTGAGTCGGCAGGGGGCGGCGAGCAGTACTTC. This translates into CAISESAGGGEQYF.

The rearrangement uses TRBV11-3 and TRBJ2-5; 11 bases match TRBD1. Germline loops: CDR1 SGHNT, CDR2 YENEEA. This CDR3 contains 15 residues. The V segment lost 4 bases and the J segment 3 bases; nucleotides outside the gene matches: 4. CDR3 in amino acids: CASSSRTGGEETQYF. As DNA, the CDR3 is TGTGCCAGCAGCTCAAGGACAGGGGGCGAAGAGACCCAGTACTTC.

The chain recombines TRBV11-2 with TRBJ2-5, with 9 bases identical to TRBD2. Germline CDR1 reads SGHAT; CDR2 reads FQNNGV. CDR3 length: 14 amino acids. The V gene end was trimmed by 1 base and the J gene end by 3 bases; junction bases not matched to a gene: 0. CDR3 nucleotides: TGTGCCAGCAGCTTAGGACTAGCGGAAGAGACCCAGTACTTC. Encoded protein: CASSLGLAEETQYF.

The chain combines TRBV5-1 with TRBJ2-5; 7 positions match TRBD2. Trimming removed 2 bases from V and 0 bases from J; junction bases left unmatched: 4. This CDR3 is built from 15 residues. Germline CDR1 SGHRS, CDR2 YFSETQ. CDR3 region: CASSFSGGYQETQYF. The CDR3 nucleotides are TGCGCCAGCAGCTTCTCCGGGGGGTACCAAGAGACCCAGTACTTC.

This chain connects TRBV5-6 to TRBJ1-5; D unresolved. The CDR3 extends over 12 amino acids. Germline V gene lookup returns CDR1 SGHDT and CDR2 YYEEEE. V was shortened by 4 bases and J by 9 bases, with 11 bases between the two germline ends. CDR3 DNA: TGTGCCAGCAGCGGGATGGAGGGGCCCCAGCATTTT. Translating it yields CASSGMEGPQHF.

The chain carries TRBV30 and TRBJ1-3, with 9 bases fitting TRBD1. After removal of 6 bases from V and 4 bases from J, the junction contained 7 bases not matched to a gene. Germline lookup yields CDR1 GTSNPN and CDR2 SVGIG (reference sequence). CDR3 length: 14 amino acids. The CDR3 DNA sequence: TGTGCCTGTACAGGGGGCAGCAAGGGAAACACCATATATTTT. Protein product: CACTGGSKGNTIYF.

V gene TRBV5-5 combines with J gene TRBJ2-7; D gene uncertain. V was cut by 4 bases and J by 3 bases, with 11 bases left in between. The germline CDR1 and CDR2 sequences are SGHKS and YYEKEE (reference sequence). The length of the CDR3 is 13 residues. The CDR3, as DNA: TGTGCCAGCAGCCTAGGCAGCTTCTACGAGCAGTACTTC. It yields the protein CASSLGSFYEQYF.

V is TRBV23-1 and J is TRBJ2-1; D possibly corresponds to TRBD2 (6 bases). TRBV23-1 qualifies as an ORF whose function is uncertain. V was cut by 1 base and J by 9 bases, with 16 bases left in between. This CDR3 region has 15 residues. Here the CDR3 reads CASSQWIRGTAEQFF. DNA for the CDR3: TGCGCCAGCAGTCAATGGATTCGGGGGACCGCTGAGCAGTTCTTC.

CDR3 sequence: CASGSASSQGTGRSEQYF. CDR3 sequence (DNA): TGCGCCAGCGGCTCAGCTTCCAGTCAAGGGACAGGGCGTTCCGAGCAGTACTTC. This chain uses TRBV5-1 with TRBJ2-7, with 9 bases lining up with TRBD1. V was clipped by 7 bases and J by 6 bases; unmatched bases: 23. Germline CDR1 SGHRS, CDR2 YFSETQ. The CDR3 is made up of 18 amino acids.

This clone was detected a few times. The CDR3 DNA sequence: TGTGCCAGCAGCCAACAGGGGGCGGTTCAGCCCCAGCATTTT. It encodes CASSQQGAVQPQHF. The rearrangement uses TRBV7-9 and TRBJ1-5; 9 bases fit TRBD1. The V gene's germline CDR1 is SEHNR and CDR2 FQNEAQ (reference sequence). After removal of 5 bases from V and 6 bases from J, the junction contained 5 bases not matched to a gene. The CDR3 runs 14 residues.

The chain carries TRBV30 and TRBJ2-5; the D gene is possibly TRBD2 (6 bases). The V gene's germline CDR1 is GTSNPN and CDR2 SVGIG (reference sequence). CDR3 size: 14 residues. V gave up 5 bases and J gave up 3 bases, with 16 bases separating them. The CDR3 reads CAWSGAGGEETQYF. CDR3 nucleotide sequence: TGTGCCTGGTCCGGGGCCGGAGGGGAAGAGACCCAGTACTTC.

The V and J genes are TRBV7-3 and TRBJ1-3, with D perhaps TRBD1 (6 bases). Germline V lookup: CDR1 SGHTA, CDR2 FQGTGA. This CDR3 comprises 15 residues. Trimming shortened V by 1 base and J by 4 bases, and 11 bases separated the two germline ends. Written as DNA, the CDR3 is TGTGCCAGCAGCTTAAAAGGGGGATGGGGAAACACCATATATTTT. This encodes CASSLKGGWGNTIYF.

The rearrangement links TRBV7-3 to TRBJ2-1; D may be TRBD1 (6 bases). CDR3 length equals 15 residues. V was clipped by 2 bases and J by 8 bases, with 16 bases between them. Germline-derived CDR1 and CDR2 are SGHTA and FQGTGA. The CDR3 DNA sequence: TGTGCCAGCAGCTTATCCCAGGGGAAGGGGCATGAGCAGTTCTTC. It is translated as CASSLSQGKGHEQFF. Using reference TRBV7-3 and TRBJ2-1 for the parts outside the CDR3, the full variable domain is GAGVSQTPSNKVTEKGKYVELRCDPISGHTALYWYRQSLGQGPEFLIYFQGTGAADDSGLPNDRFFAVRPEGSVSTLKIQRTERGDSAVYLCASSLSQGKGHEQFFGPGTRLTVL.

The chain employs TRBV28 and TRBJ2-2; 9 bases agree with TRBD1. With V trimmed by 7 bases and J by 6 bases, 15 bases remained unmatched. Germline V gene data show CDR1 as MDHEN and CDR2 as SYDVKM. The CDR3 totals 17 residues. The CDR3 coding sequence is TGTGCCAGCACCAAACGGTCGGGACAGGGCATGGCCGGGGAGCTGTTTTTT. Its protein product is CASTKRSGQGMAGELFF. The full variable domain, with the rest looked up from reference TRBV28 and TRBJ2-2, is DVKVTQSSRYLVKRTGEKVFLECVQDMDHENMFWYRQDPGLGLRLIYFSYDVKMKEKGDIPEGYSVSREKKERFSLILESASTNQTSMYLCASTKRSGQGMAGELFFGEGSRLTVL.

The genes are TRBV2 and TRBJ2-2, with a tentative D call TRBD2 (6 bases). The CDR3 runs to 15 residues. Between the trimmed V and J ends, which lost 7 bases and 7 bases, there was a span of 19 bases. CDR1 and CDR2 (germline): SNHLY, FYNNEI. CDR3 DNA: TGTGCCAGCACCCTGGCCGGGGGAGGAGGCGGGGAGCTGTTTTTT. Translation gives CASTLAGGGGGELFF.

The V gene is TRBV6-6, the J gene TRBJ1-1, with D maybe TRBD1 (5 bases). V lost 9 bases to trimming and J lost 9 bases, with 14 bases between them. From germline, CDR1 is MNHNY and CDR2 SVGAGI (reference sequence). CDR3 length: 11 residues. This chain's CDR3 is CASRRQSKAFF. In DNA form, the CDR3 reads TGTGCCAGTCGGAGACAGTCTAAAGCTTTCTTT.

V gene TRBV29-1 combines with J gene TRBJ2-2; maybe TRBD1 (6 bases). Trimming removed 6 bases at V and 6 bases at J, with 8 bases between. Germline CDR1 is SQVTM and CDR2 is ANQGSEA. This CDR3 has 11 amino acids. DNA for the CDR3: TGCAGCGTCGGACAGTCCGGGGAGCTGTTTTTT. Translated: CSVGQSGELFF.

The chain joins TRBV7-9 to TRBJ1-6; 7 bases align to TRBD1. The CDR3 totals 14 residues. V lost 5 bases to trimming and J lost 9 bases; unmatched junction nucleotides: 7. Germline V lookup: CDR1 SEHNR, CDR2 FQNEAQ (reference sequence). The CDR3 reads CASSPGTVTSPLHF. The DNA for the CDR3 is TGTGCCAGCAGCCCCGGGACAGTAACTTCACCCCTCCACTTT.

The V gene is TRBV6-4, the J gene TRBJ2-3; possibly TRBD2 for D (7 bases). This CDR3 has 14 amino acids. The germline V and J ends were trimmed by 6 bases and 5 bases, with 15 bases remaining between them. Per the germline V gene, CDR1 is MRHNA and CDR2 is SNTAGT. CDR3 bases: TGTGCCAGCAGCCCCGAGGGGGGGTTAGATACGCAGTATTTT. Translated, it gives CASSPEGGLDTQYF.

The chain carries TRBV15 and TRBJ1-4; perhaps TRBD1 as D (6 bases). Germline lookup yields CDR1 LNHNV and CDR2 YYDKDF (reference sequence). Deletions cut 0 bases from V and 6 bases from J, with 11 bases between. The CDR3 length is 15 residues. The CDR3 protein is CATSRDPGVDEKLFF. CDR3 coding DNA: TGTGCCACCAGCAGAGATCCAGGGGTGGATGAAAAACTGTTTTTT.